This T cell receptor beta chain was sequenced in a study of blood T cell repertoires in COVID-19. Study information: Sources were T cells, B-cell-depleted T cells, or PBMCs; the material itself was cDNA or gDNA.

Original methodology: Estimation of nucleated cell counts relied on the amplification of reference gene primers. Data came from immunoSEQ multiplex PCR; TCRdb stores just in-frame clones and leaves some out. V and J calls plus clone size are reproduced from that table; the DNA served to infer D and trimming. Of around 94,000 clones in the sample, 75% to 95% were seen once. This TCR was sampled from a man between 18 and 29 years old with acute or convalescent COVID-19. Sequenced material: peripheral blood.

This CDR3 is CASSSGYSEAFF. The CDR3, as DNA: TGCGCCAGCAGCTCAGGGTATTCGGAAGCTTTCTTT. The chain recombines TRBV5-1 with TRBJ1-1, with D perhaps matching TRBD1 (5 bases). The CDR3 runs 12 residues. Germline V CDR1 and CDR2: SGHRS, YFSETQ. With 3 bases removed from V and 8 bases from J, the gap between germline ends came to 11 bases.